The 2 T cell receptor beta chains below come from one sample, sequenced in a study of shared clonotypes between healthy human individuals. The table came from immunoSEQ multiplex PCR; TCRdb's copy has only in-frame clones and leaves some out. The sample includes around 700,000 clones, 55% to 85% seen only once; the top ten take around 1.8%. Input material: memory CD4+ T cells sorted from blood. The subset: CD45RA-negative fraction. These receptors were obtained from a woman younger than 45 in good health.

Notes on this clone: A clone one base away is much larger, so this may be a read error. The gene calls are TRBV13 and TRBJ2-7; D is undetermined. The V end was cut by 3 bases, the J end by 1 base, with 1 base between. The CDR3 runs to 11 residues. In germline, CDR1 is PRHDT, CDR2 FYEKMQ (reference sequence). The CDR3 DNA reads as TGTGCCAGCAGCTTTTCCTACGAGCAGTACTTC. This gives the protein CASSFSYEQYF.

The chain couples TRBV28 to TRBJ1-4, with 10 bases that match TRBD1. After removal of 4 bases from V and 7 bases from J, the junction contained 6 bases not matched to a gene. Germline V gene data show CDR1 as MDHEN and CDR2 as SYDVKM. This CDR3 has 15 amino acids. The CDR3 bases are TGTGCCAGCAGTTCGACAGGGGGCGCGGTTGAAAAACTGTTTTTT. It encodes CASSSTGGAVEKLFF.